Listed below are T cell receptor beta chains from one sample, sequenced in a study of blood T cell repertoires in COVID-19. Here immunoSEQ multiplex PCR was the method, and the copy in TCRdb shows in-frame clones only, minus some. The sample comprises around 450,000 clones, around nine tenths of which are singletons, and approximately 2% rests with the top ten. The sequenced sample was PBMCs or T cells enriched from blood (not recorded which). Receptor source: a young woman with acute COVID-19. Both conserved end residues are part of each CDR3. D genes are given only for firm matches. Clone size is stated in some rows and not others, as once, few, many or a class when expanded.

CDR3nt	CDR3aa	abundance	j_gene	d_gene	v_gene
TGTGCCAGCAGCTCGGGACTAGCGCCGAGCTCTGGGGCCAACGTCCTGACTTTC	CASSSGLAPSSGANVLTF	-	TRBJ2-6	TRBD2	TRBV7-9
TGCGCCAGCAGCTTAGGGGCGGCTGGGGCCAACGTCCTGACTTTC	CASSLGAAGANVLTF	-	TRBJ2-6	-	TRBV5-1
TGTGCCAGCAGCTCAACTAACTCTGGGGCCAACGTCCTGACTTTC	CASSSTNSGANVLTF	-	TRBJ2-6	-	TRBV7-3
TGCGCCAGCAGCGGGTCCCAGCGGGGGAGCTCCTACAATGAGCAGTTCTTC	CASSGSQRGSSYNEQFF	once	TRBJ2-1	TRBD2	TRBV5-1
TGCGCCAGCACACCCAATGAGGGAGAATGGAATGAGCAGTTCTTC	CASTPNEGEWNEQFF	-	TRBJ2-1	-	TRBV10-2
TGTGCCAGCAGTTCCCCGACAGGGTATCAGCCCCAGCATTTT	CASSSPTGYQPQHF	-	TRBJ1-5	TRBD1	TRBV28
TGCAGTGCTAGTCCACAGGGCGTCACAGATACGCAGTATTTT	CSASPQGVTDTQYF	-	TRBJ2-3	-	TRBV20-1
TGTGCCTGGAGTGTCGGGGATTTTAGCGATCAGCCCCAGCATTTT	CAWSVGDFSDQPQHF	-	TRBJ1-5	-	TRBV30
TGCGCCAGCAGCCAGGGGACAGGGAATAGCAATCAGCCCCAGCATTTT	CASSQGTGNSNQPQHF	few	TRBJ1-5	TRBD1	TRBV4-1
TGCGCCAGCAGCCATTTATCGGGTCCGAACGAGCAGTACTTC	CASSHLSGPNEQYF	-	TRBJ2-7	-	TRBV4-3
TGTGCCAGCAGTAAGGGGGACCGTAATCAGCCCCAGCATTTT	CASSKGDRNQPQHF	-	TRBJ1-5	-	TRBV2
TGCAGTGCTAGTCGCCCAGGGGTTAACTATAATTCACCCCTCCACTTT	CSASRPGVNYNSPLHF	-	TRBJ1-6	-	TRBV20-1
TGTGCCAGCAGCGGGTGGACTAGCGGGAGTTCCAGCTCCTACAATGAGCAGTTCTTC	CASSGWTSGSSSSYNEQFF	-	TRBJ2-1	TRBD2	TRBV7-9
TGTGCCAGCAGCCTCGATTCACCCCTCCACTTT	CASSLDSPLHF	-	TRBJ1-6	-	TRBV5-5
TGTGCCAGCAGCCTAACGGGACAGATTAATGAAAAACTGTTTTTT	CASSLTGQINEKLFF	-	TRBJ1-4	TRBD1	TRBV28
TGTGCCTGGAGGAGGATTGAAGCTTTCTTT	CAWRRIEAFF	once	TRBJ1-1	-	TRBV30
TGTGCCAGCGGGAGCCGGGACAGGGGCACGTTTGGCTACACCTTC	CASGSRDRGTFGYTF	-	TRBJ1-2	TRBD1	TRBV5-4
TGTGCCAGCAGCTTCAGTCAGAACACTGAAGCTTTCTTT	CASSFSQNTEAFF	-	TRBJ1-1	-	TRBV7-2
TGTGCCAGCACCCTTACTGGGACAGGGCGGAATCAGCCCCAGCATTTT	CASTLTGTGRNQPQHF	-	TRBJ1-5	TRBD1	TRBV27
TGTGCCAGCAGCACCGGGGGAGGGTTAAATGGCTACACCTTC	CASSTGGGLNGYTF	-	TRBJ1-2	-	TRBV9
TGTGCCAGCAGCCCTGGGACAGTGAACACTGAAGCTTTCTTT	CASSPGTVNTEAFF	-	TRBJ1-1	TRBD1	TRBV9
TGTGCCAGTAGTGTCGGGACAGGGGTTAACTATGGCTACACCTTC	CASSVGTGVNYGYTF	few	TRBJ1-2	TRBD1	TRBV19
TGTGCCAGCAGTTTAGGTGGAGCGGGAATCCACGAGCAGTACTTC	CASSLGGAGIHEQYF	-	TRBJ2-7	TRBD2	TRBV28
TGTGCCTGGAGTGTTCACAGCGGATCATCCTACAATGAGCGGTTCTTC	CAWSVHSGSSYNERFF	-	TRBJ2-1	-	TRBV30
TGTGCCAGCAGCCTACTGGGGGGGAAAGGTGGCTACACCTTC	CASSLLGGKGGYTF	-	TRBJ1-2	-	TRBV11-2
TGTGCCAGCAGCCCTTTCGCGGGAGGTTGGGGGGATACGCAGTATTTT	CASSPFAGGWGDTQYF	-	TRBJ2-3	TRBD2	TRBV7-2
TGTGCCAGCAGTGTTTACTTCACAGATACGCAGTATTTT	CASSVYFTDTQYF	-	TRBJ2-3	-	TRBV2
TGCGCCAGCAGCTTGGCCGTCGGGGACAGCAATGAGCAGTTCTTC	CASSLAVGDSNEQFF	-	TRBJ2-1	TRBD1	TRBV5-1
TGTGCCAGCAGTGAATACCCAGCGGCGGCCTACAATGAGCAGTTCTTC	CASSEYPAAAYNEQFF	-	TRBJ2-1	-	TRBV6-1
TGTGCCAGTAGTATCGTTGAGAGGGGGCCGAACACTGAAGCTTTCTTT	CASSIVERGPNTEAFF	-	TRBJ1-1	TRBD1	TRBV19
TGTGCCAGCAGTCGCGGACTGGATGGCTACACCTTC	CASSRGLDGYTF	-	TRBJ1-2	-	TRBV12-3/TRBV12-4
TGTGCCAGCAGTTATACCCCGACAGGGGGCCATGGCTACACCTTC	CASSYTPTGGHGYTF	-	TRBJ1-2	TRBD1	TRBV28
TGCGCCAGCAGCCGGACTGGCCCGGAGCAGTTCTTC	CASSRTGPEQFF	-	TRBJ2-1	-	TRBV5-1
TGCGCCAGCAGCTTCTGGGGGCAGCAAGAGACCCAGTACTTC	CASSFWGQQETQYF	-	TRBJ2-5	-	TRBV5-1
TGTGCCAGCAAAGCACCGTTTAATGAAAAACTGTTTTTT	CASKAPFNEKLFF	-	TRBJ1-4	-	TRBV27
TGTGCCAGTAGCCCACAGGGGGCAACTGAAGCTTTCTTT	CASSPQGATEAFF	-	TRBJ1-1	TRBD1	TRBV19
TGTGCCAGCAGTGACAGGGGGTTTTCACCCCTCCACTTT	CASSDRGFSPLHF	few	TRBJ1-6	TRBD1	TRBV2